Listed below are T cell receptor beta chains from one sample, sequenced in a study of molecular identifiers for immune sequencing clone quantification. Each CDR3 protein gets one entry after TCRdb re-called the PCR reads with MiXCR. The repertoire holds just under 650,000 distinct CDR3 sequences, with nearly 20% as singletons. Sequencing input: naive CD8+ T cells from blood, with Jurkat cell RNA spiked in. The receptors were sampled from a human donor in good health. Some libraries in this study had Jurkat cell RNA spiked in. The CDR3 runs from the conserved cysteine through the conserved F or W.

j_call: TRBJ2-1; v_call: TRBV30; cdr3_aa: CAWSVTGVEQFF
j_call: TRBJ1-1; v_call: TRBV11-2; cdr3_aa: CASSQDRGLAEAFF
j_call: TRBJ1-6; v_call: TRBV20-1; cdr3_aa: CSARVADGPLSASPLHF
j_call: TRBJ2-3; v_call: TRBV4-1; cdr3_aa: CASSQDDRDRPTGTQYF
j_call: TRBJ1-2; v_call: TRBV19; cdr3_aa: CASSWDGPYGYTF
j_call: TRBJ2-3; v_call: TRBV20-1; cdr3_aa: CSARKGGTRWSDTQYF
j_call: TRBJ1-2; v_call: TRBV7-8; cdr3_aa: CASSFDRDLLYGYTF
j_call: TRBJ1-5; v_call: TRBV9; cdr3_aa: CASSEGDSFYSNQPQHF
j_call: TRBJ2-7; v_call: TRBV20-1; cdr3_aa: CSAGSNDLSYEQYF
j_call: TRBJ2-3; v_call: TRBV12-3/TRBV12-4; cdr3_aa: CASSFVGIPAGADTDTQYF
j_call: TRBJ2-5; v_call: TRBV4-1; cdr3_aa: CASSQGGGRETQYF
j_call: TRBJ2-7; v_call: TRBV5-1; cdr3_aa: CASSADSGSGEQYF
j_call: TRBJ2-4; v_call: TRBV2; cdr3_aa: CASSILEAKNIQYF
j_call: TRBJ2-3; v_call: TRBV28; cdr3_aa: CASSLFPRSITDTQYF
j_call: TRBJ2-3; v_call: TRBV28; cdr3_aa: CASTPSGTGVIWSDTQYF